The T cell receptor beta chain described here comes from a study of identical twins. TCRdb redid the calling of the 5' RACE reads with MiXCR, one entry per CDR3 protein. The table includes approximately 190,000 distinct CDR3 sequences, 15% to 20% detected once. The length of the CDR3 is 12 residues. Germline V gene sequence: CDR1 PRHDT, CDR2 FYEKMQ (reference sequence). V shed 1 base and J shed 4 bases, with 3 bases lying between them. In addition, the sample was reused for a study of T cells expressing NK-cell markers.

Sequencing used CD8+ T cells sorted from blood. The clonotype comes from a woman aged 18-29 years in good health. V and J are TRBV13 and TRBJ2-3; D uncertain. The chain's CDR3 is CASSLVSDTQYF. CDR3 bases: TGTGCCAGCAGCTTAGTCTCAGATACGCAGTATTTT.